This T cell receptor beta chain comes out of a study of T cell changes during pregnancy in multiple sclerosis. Germline CDR1 is LNHDA and CDR2 is SQIVND (reference sequence). CDR3 length equals 15 residues. As to this clone: One end of the junction does not line up with germline, which may come from a read error.

Only in-frame clones appear in the TCRdb table, and some are missing; sequencing was by immunoSEQ multiplex PCR. The sample shows 36,000 or so clones, 88% of them seen only once. The origin of this receptor is a female donor with multiple sclerosis, enrolled in a pregnancy study. This specimen consisted of CD4+ T cells from peripheral blood mononuclear cells, obtained in the first trimester of pregnancy. The chain employs TRBV19 and TRBJ2-7, with D possibly TRBD1 on 7 matching bases. CDR3: CASSRGGTVSYGQYF. The CDR3, as DNA: TGTGCCAGTAGTCGGGGCGGGACAGTCTCCTACGGGCAGTACTTC.